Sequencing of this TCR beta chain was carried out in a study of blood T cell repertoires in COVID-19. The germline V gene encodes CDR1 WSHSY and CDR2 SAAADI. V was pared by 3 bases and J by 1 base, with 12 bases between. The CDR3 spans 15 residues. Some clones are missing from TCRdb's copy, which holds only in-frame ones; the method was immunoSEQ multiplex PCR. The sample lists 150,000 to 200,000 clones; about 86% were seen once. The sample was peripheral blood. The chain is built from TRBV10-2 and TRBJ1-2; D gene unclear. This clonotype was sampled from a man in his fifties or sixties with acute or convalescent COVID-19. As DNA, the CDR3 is TGCGCCAGCAGTGACGACACCTCTTATAACTATGGCTACACCTTC. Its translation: CASSDDTSYNYGYTF.